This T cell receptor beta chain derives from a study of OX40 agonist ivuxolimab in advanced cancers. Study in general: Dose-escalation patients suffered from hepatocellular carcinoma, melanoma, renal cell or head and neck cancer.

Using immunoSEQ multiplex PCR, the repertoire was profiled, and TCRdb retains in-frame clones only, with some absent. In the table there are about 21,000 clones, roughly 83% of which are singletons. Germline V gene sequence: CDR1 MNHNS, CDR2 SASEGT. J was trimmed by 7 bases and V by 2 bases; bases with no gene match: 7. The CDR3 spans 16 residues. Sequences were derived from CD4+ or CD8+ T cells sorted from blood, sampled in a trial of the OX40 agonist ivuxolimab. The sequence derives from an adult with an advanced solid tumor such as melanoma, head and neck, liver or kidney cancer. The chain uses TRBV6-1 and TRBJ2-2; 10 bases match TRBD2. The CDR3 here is CASSELLAGEFGELFF. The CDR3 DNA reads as TGTGCCAGCAGTGAACTCCTAGCGGGAGAGTTCGGGGAGCTGTTTTTT.